These 13 T cell receptor beta chains share one sample of origin, sequenced in a study of CXCR3-negative and CXCR3-positive naive CD8 T cells. These TCRs' antigens remain unknown. The TRB libraries of cDNA were built by UMI-labeled 5' RACE. No DNA is given; TCRdb re-called the 5' RACE reads and lists each CDR3 protein once. Its clone listing holds some 100,000 distinct CDR3 sequences. Findings and caveats of the study: Naive cells with CXCR3 showed TRB CDR3s that were more hydrophobic than those in CXCR3-negative naive cells.

Sequenced: naive CXCR3+ CD8+ T cells from blood. Subset reported: CD45RO-CCR7+CD27+CD95- naive CD8+ T cells expressing CXCR3 (TNR3+). The source of these receptors is a human donor in good health. Some clones in this sample may be carry-over from other donors' samples.

V usage is TRBV7-2 and J usage is TRBJ2-1; TCRdb proposes TRBD1, but this gene call is untestable without DNA. Germline CDR1 is SGHTA and CDR2 is FQGNSA. This CDR3 contains 22 residues. CDR3 region: CASSCLPGVWQGAAEGPNEQFF.

The rearrangement uses TRBV28 and TRBJ2-5; the D call from TCRdb, TRBD2, cannot be confirmed without DNA. Per germline, CDR1 MDHEN and CDR2 SYDVKM. This CDR3 region has 15 residues. The CDR3 sequence is CASSLLSGSQETQYF.

This chain connects TRBV25-1 to TRBJ2-1; the TCRdb call, TRBD2, lacks DNA for checking. This CDR3 spans 17 amino acids. Germline V gene lookup returns CDR1 MGHDK and CDR2 SYGVNS. Here the CDR3 reads CASSASPGLAAQDEQFF. The full variable domain, in which reference TRBV25-1 and TRBJ2-1 provide the parts outside the CDR3, is EADIYQTPRYLVIGTGKKITLECSQTMGHDKMYWYQQDPGMELHLIHYSYGVNSTEKGDLSSESTVSRIRTEHFPLTLESARPSHTSQYLCASSASPGLAAQDEQFFGPGTRLTVL.

J is TRBJ2-5 and V is TRBV7-9. Germline V gene lookup returns CDR1 SEHNR and CDR2 FQNEAQ (reference sequence). This CDR3 is built from 12 residues. CDR3: CASSLFSETQYF.

The chain links TRBV5-5 to TRBJ2-1; there is no DNA to check the TCRdb D call of TRBD2. The CDR3 totals 15 residues. Germline CDR1 and CDR2: SGHKS and YYEKEE (reference sequence). CDR3 region: CASSLPSGSPGEQFF.

This chain connects TRBV4-1 to TRBJ2-5; the TRBD2 assignment by TCRdb is unverifiable without DNA. The germline gives CDR1 MGHRA, CDR2 YSYEKL. The CDR3 contains 15 residues. CDR3 region: CASSQDSTSGETQYF.

The genes are TRBV6-6 and TRBJ2-4; the D call of TRBD2 rests on TCRdb alone, since no DNA is present to check it. This CDR3 region has 14 residues. Germline-derived CDR1 and CDR2 are MNHNY and SVGAGI (reference sequence). This chain's CDR3 is CASTGEGSRDIQYF.

The chain couples TRBV5-1 to TRBJ2-3; the TCRdb D gene call, TRBD1, has no DNA to confirm it. Germline assignment: CDR1 SGHRS and CDR2 YFSETQ. The length of the CDR3 is 15 residues. The CDR3 spells CASSLRQGAMDTQYF.

The V and J genes are TRBV13 and TRBJ2-7; absent DNA, TCRdb's TRBD1 call cannot be checked. CDR3 length equals 14 residues. Looked up from germline, CDR1 is PRHDT and CDR2 is FYEKMQ (reference sequence). The chain's CDR3 is CASSLGRSQYEQYF. Together with reference TRBV13 and TRBJ2-7, the CDR3 gives the full variable domain: AAGVIQSPRHLIKEKRETATLKCYPIPRHDTVYWYQQGPGQDPQFLISFYEKMQSDKGSIPDRFSAQQFSDYHSELNMSSLELGDSALYFCASSLGRSQYEQYFGPGTRLTVT.

The chain joins TRBV11-2 to TRBJ2-5. This CDR3 has 13 residues. Germline loops: CDR1 SGHAT, CDR2 FQNNGV. This CDR3 is CASSSWSQETQYF. The full variable domain, its missing parts supplied by reference TRBV11-2 and TRBJ2-5, is EAGVAQSPRYKIIEKRQSVAFWCNPISGHATLYWYQQILGQGPKLLIQFQNNGVVDDSQLPKDRFSAERLKGVDSTLKIQPAKLEDSAVYLCASSSWSQETQYFGPGTRLLVL.

The chain uses TRBV29-1 and TRBJ2-7. This CDR3 is built from 12 residues. CDR1 is SQVTM, CDR2 ANQGSEA, per germline. The CDR3 region is CSVSGSSYEQYF.

The rearrangement links TRBV11-2 to TRBJ2-7. CDR1 SGHAT and CDR2 FQNNGV come from the germline V gene. This CDR3 comprises 14 residues. This chain's CDR3 is CASSFDIGFYEQYF.

The chain couples TRBV12-3 or TRBV12-4 to TRBJ2-5; TCRdb lists TRBD2, though no DNA is available to test this call. The CDR3 sequence is 16 residues long. The CDR3 spells CASSSGTSGWQETQYF.